A selection of T cell receptor beta chains follows, all from one sample in a study of control samples from healthy donors and cancer patients. Here immunoSEQ multiplex PCR was the method, and the copy in TCRdb shows in-frame clones only, minus some. The sample has tens of thousands of clones; roughly 89% are singletons. Sequences were obtained from PBMCs. These TCRs come from a man in his sixties with colorectal cancer. The CDR3 runs from the conserved cysteine through the conserved F or W. D genes are given only for firm matches. Size is omitted from some rows. Given values are once, few, many or a class for expanded clones.

CDR3 length	V gene	clone size	J gene	D gene	CDR3 protein	CDR3 DNA
14	TRBV24-1	few	TRBJ1-2	TRBD1	CATTPPGQRYGYTF	TGTGCCACCACACCCCCGGGACAGAGATATGGCTACACCTTC
18	TRBV7-2	-	TRBJ1-1	-	CAGSSNLSAGRTNTEAFF	TGTGCCGGCAGCTCAAACCTATCGGCGGGACGGACGAACACTGAAGCTTTCTTT
18	TRBV3-1/TRBV3-2	-	TRBJ1-1	TRBD1	CASSPLLGRGRGNTEAFF	TGTGCCAGCAGCCCGTTACTTGGCAGGGGGCGCGGGAACACTGAAGCTTTCTTT
18	TRBV12-5	-	TRBJ2-3	-	CASGISRSGAASTDTQYF	TGTGCTAGTGGAATCAGTAGGTCGGGAGCTGCTAGCACAGATACGCAGTATTTT
15	TRBV5-4	few	TRBJ1-1	-	CASSFQGLPNTEAFF	TGTGCCAGCAGCTTTCAGGGGTTACCGAACACTGAAGCTTTCTTT
15	TRBV15	-	TRBJ2-4	TRBD1	CATSRDQGAGNIQYF	TGTGCCACCAGCAGAGATCAGGGGGCCGGAAACATTCAGTACTTC
15	TRBV6-6	-	TRBJ1-3	-	CASSSPGGSGNTIYF	TGTGCCAGCAGTTCTCCAGGAGGGTCTGGAAACACCATATATTTT
12	TRBV5-6	-	TRBJ1-1	-	CASTLHGTEAFF	TGTGCCAGCACCCTGCACGGGACTGAAGCTTTCTTT
17	TRBV9	-	TRBJ2-7	-	CASSVEPGQGGPYEQYF	TGTGCCAGCAGCGTAGAGCCCGGGCAGGGAGGTCCCTACGAGCAGTACTTC
11	TRBV5-1	-	TRBJ2-7	-	CASSSNYEQYF	TGCGCCAGCAGCTCCAACTACGAGCAGTACTTC
17	TRBV19	-	TRBJ1-2	TRBD1	CASRSTRGGQGWYGYTF	TGTGCCAGTAGATCCACCCGAGGGGGACAGGGTTGGTATGGCTACACCTTC
15	TRBV16	-	TRBJ1-1	-	CASSQYGGDYTEAFF	TGTGCCAGCAGCCAATACGGGGGCGATTATACTGAAGCTTTCTTT
17	TRBV19	-	TRBJ2-1	TRBD2	CASSIDSSREAYNEQFF	TGTGCCAGTAGTATAGATTCGAGCCGGGAGGCCTACAATGAGCAGTTCTTC
15	TRBV5-4	-	TRBJ2-3	TRBD2	CASSPQRGGADTQYF	TGTGCCAGCAGCCCCCAGCGGGGGGGTGCAGATACGCAGTATTTT
16	TRBV5-4	-	TRBJ1-4	TRBD1	CASSLLQGAAAEKLFF	TGTGCCAGCAGCTTGCTTCAGGGGGCGGCGGCTGAAAAACTGTTTTTT